This T cell receptor beta chain comes out of a study of CXCR3-negative and CXCR3-positive naive CD8 T cells. Concerning this clonotype: Its antigen is undetermined.

General observations from the study: Fresh PBMCs served for most assays, and CXCR3 expression fell partially after cryopreservation. CXCR3-positive naive cells carried more hydrophobic TRB CDR3s than CXCR3-negative naive cells did.

With UMI labels, 5' RACE was used to prepare the TRB cDNA libraries. No DNA is given; TCRdb re-called the 5' RACE reads and lists each CDR3 protein once. The repertoire table contains 38,000 or so distinct CDR3 sequences. CDR3 length: 14 amino acids. The germline CDR1 and CDR2 sequences are SGHTA and FQGNSA. Sequencing was performed on naive CXCR3- CD8+ T cells from blood. The subset here: CD45RO-CCR7+CD27+CD95- naive CD8+ T cells lacking CXCR3 (TNR3-). The origin of this receptor is a human donor in good health. Some clones in this sample may be carry-over from other donors' samples. The V and J genes are TRBV7-2 and TRBJ2-3; no DNA is available, so the TRBD2 call from TCRdb remains unchecked. The CDR3 loop reads CASLGLAGTDTQYF.